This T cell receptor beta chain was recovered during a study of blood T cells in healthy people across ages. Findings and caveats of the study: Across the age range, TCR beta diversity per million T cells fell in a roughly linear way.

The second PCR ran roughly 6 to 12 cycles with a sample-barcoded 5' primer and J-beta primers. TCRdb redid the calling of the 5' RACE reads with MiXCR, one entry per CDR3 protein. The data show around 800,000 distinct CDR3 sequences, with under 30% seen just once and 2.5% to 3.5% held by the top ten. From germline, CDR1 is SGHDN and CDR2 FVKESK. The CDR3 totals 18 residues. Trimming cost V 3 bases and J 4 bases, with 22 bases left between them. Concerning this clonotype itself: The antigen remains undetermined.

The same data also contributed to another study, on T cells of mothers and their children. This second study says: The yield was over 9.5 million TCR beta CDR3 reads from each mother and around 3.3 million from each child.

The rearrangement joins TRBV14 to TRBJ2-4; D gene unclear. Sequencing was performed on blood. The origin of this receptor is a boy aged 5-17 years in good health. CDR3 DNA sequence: TGTGCCAGCAGCCATTCTGGGTTGAGTGCAGCCAAGAAAAACATTCAGTACTTC. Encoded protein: CASSHSGLSAAKKNIQYF.